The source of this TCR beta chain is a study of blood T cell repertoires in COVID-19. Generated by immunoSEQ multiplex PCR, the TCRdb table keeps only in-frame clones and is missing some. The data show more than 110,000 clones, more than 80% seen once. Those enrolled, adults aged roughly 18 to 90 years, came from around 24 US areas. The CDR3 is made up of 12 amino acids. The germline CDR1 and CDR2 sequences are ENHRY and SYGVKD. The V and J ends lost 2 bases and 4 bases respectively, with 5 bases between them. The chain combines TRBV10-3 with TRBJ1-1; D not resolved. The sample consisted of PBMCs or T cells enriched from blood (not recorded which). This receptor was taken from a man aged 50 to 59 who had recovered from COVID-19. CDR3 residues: CAISEGGTEAFF. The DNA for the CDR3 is TGTGCCATCAGTGAGGGAGGCACTGAAGCTTTCTTT.